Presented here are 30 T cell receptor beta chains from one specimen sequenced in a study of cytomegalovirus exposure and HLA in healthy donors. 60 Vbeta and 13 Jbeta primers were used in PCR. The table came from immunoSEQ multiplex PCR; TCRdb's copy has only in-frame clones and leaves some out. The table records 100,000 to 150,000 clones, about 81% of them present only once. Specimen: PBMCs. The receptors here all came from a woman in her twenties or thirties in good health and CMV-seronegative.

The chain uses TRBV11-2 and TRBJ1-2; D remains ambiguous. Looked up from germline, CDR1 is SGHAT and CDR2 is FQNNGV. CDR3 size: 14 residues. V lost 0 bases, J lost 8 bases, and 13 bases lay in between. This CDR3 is CASSLERGMRGYTF. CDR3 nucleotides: TGTGCCAGCAGCTTAGAGCGGGGAATGCGGGGCTACACCTTC.

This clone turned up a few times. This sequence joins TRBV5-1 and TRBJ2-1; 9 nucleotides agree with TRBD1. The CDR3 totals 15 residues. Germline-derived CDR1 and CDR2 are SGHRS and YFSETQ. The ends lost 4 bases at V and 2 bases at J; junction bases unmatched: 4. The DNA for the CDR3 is TGCGCCAGCAGCAGACAGGGGGACCCCTACAATGAGCAGTTCTTC. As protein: CASSRQGDPYNEQFF.

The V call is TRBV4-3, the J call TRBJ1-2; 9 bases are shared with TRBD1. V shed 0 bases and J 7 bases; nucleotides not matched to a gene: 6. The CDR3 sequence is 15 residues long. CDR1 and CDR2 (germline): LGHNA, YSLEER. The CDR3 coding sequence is TGCGCCAGCAGCCAAGAAATACAGGGGGCGTTTGGCTACACCTTC. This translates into CASSQEIQGAFGYTF.

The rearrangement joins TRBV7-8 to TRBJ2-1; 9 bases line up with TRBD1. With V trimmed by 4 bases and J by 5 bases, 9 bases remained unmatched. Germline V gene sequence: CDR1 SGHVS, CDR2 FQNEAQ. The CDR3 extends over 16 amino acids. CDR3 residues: CASSYGGGTGNNEQFF. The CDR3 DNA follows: TGTGCCAGCAGCTATGGTGGGGGGACAGGGAACAATGAGCAGTTCTTC.

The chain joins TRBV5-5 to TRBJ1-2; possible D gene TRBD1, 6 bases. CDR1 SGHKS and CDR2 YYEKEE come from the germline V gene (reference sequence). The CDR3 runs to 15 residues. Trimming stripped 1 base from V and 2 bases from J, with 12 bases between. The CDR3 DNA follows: TGTGCCAGCAGCTTGAGTCTTGGACAGAACTATGGCTACACCTTC. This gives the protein CASSLSLGQNYGYTF.

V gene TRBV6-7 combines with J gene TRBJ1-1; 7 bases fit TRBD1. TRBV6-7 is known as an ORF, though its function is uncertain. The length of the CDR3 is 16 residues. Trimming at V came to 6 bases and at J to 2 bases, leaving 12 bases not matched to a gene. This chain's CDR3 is CASRLPGQSLNTEAFF. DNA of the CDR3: TGTGCCAGCAGACTCCCGGGACAGAGCTTAAACACTGAAGCTTTCTTT.

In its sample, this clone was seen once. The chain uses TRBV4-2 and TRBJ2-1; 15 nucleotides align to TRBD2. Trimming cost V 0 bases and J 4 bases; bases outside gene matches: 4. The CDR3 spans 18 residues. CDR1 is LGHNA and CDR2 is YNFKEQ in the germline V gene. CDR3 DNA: TGTGCCAGCAGCCAAGAGGGGACTAGCGGGGGGATATACAATGAGCAGTTCTTC. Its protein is CASSQEGTSGGIYNEQFF.

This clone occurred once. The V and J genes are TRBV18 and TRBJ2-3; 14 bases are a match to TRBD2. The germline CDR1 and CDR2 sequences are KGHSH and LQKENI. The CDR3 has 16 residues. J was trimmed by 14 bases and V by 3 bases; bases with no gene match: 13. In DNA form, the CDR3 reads TGTGCCAGCTCACCCCAAGGGGGACTAGCGGGGGACCAACGGTATTTT. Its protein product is CASSPQGGLAGDQRYF.

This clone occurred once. The CDR3 bases are TGTGCCAGCAGCTTAGTGGGGCTAGCGGGGCAAGAGACCCAGTACTTC. Protein sequence: CASSLVGLAGQETQYF. The rearrangement uses TRBV11-2 and TRBJ2-5; 9 bases fit TRBD2. CDR3 length: 16 amino acids. V lost 1 base to trimming and J lost 2 bases; unmatched junction nucleotides: 5. Germline CDR1 and CDR2: SGHAT and FQNNGV.

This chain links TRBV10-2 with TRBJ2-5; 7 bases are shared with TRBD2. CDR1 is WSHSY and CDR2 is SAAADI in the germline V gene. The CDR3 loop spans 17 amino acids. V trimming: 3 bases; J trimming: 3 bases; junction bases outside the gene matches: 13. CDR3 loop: CASSELRLGGGEETQYF. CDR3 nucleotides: TGCGCCAGCAGTGAATTGAGGTTGGGCGGGGGTGAAGAGACCCAGTACTTC.

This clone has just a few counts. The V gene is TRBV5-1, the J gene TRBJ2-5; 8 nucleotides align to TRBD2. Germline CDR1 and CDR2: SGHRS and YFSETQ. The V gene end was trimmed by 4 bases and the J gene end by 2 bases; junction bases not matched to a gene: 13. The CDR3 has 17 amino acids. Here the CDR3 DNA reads TGCGCCAGCAGCCTGTCGGGACTAGTACCGGAGCAAGAGACCCAGTACTTC. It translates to CASSLSGLVPEQETQYF.

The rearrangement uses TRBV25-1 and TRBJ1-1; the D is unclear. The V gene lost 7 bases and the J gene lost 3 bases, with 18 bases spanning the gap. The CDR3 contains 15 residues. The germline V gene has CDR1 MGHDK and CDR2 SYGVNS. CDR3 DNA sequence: TGTGCCAGCATCACCCCGGGTGACGGGGACACTGAAGCTTTCTTT. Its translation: CASITPGDGDTEAFF.

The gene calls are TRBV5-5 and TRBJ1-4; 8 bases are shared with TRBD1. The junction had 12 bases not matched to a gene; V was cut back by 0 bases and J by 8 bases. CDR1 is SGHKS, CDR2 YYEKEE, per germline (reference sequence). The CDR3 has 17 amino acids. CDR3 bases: TGTGCCAGCAGCTTGGAGGCAGGGGGCCTGACTACCGAAAAACTGTTTTTT. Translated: CASSLEAGGLTTEKLFF.

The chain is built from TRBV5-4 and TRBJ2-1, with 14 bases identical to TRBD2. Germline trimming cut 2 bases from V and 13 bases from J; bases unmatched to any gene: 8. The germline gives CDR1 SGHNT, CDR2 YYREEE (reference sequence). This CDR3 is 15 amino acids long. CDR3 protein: CASSFGTSGRSGQFF. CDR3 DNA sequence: TGTGCCAGCAGCTTCGGGACTAGCGGGAGATCGGGTCAGTTCTTC.

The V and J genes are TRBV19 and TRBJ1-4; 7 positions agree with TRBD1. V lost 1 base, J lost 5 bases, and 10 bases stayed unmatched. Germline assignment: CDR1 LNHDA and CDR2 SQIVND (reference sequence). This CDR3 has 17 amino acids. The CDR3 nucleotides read TGTGCCAGTAGTATAGTAGGAGGGGGCGCCTTGAATGAAAAACTGTTTTTT. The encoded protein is CASSIVGGGALNEKLFF.

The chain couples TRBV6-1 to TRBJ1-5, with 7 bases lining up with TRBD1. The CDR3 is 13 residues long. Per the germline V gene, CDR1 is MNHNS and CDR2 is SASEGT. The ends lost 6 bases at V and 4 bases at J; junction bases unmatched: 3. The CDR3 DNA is TGTGCCAGCAGAGGGGGCAGAAATCAGCCCCAGCATTTT. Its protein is CASRGGRNQPQHF.

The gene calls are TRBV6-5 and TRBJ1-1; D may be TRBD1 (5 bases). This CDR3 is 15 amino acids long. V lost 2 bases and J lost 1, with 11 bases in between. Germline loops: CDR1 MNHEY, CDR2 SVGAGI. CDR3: CASSYLRGWNTEAFF. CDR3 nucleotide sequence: TGTGCCAGCAGTTACCTCCGGGGGTGGAACACTGAAGCTTTCTTT.

The CDR3 DNA sequence: TGTGCCAGCAGCCCGACTCGCTCTTCCTACGAGCAGTACTTC. It is translated as CASSPTRSSYEQYF. The chain carries TRBV5-5 and TRBJ2-7, with D unresolved. CDR1 is SGHKS and CDR2 is YYEKEE in the germline V gene (reference sequence). The CDR3 is made up of 14 amino acids. The V gene lost 4 bases and the J gene lost 1 base, with 12 bases spanning the gap.

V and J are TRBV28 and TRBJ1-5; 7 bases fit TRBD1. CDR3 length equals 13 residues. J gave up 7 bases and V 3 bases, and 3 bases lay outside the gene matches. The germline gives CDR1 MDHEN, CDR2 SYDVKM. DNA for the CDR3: TGTGCCAGCAGTTTCAGGGGGTTCCAGCCCCAGCATTTT. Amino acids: CASSFRGFQPQHF.

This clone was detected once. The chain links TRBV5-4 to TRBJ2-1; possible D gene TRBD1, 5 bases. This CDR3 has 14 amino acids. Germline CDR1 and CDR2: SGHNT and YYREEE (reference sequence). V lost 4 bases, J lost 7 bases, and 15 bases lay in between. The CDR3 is CASSLGQGWNEQFF. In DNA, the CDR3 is TGTGCCAGCAGCCTAGGTCAGGGTTGGAATGAGCAGTTCTTC.

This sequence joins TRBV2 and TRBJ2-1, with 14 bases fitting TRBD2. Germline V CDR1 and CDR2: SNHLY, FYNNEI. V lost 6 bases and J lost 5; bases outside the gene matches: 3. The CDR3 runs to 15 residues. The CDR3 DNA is TGTGCCAGCAGGGGGACTAGCGGGGGAAACAATGAGCAGTTCTTC. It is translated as CASRGTSGGNNEQFF.

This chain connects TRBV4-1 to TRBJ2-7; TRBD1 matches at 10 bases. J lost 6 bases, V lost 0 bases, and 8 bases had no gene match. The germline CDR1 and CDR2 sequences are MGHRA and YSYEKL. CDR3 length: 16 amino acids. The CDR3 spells CASSQEGTGVSREQYF. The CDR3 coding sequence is TGCGCCAGCAGCCAAGAAGGGACAGGGGTGTCTCGCGAGCAGTACTTC.

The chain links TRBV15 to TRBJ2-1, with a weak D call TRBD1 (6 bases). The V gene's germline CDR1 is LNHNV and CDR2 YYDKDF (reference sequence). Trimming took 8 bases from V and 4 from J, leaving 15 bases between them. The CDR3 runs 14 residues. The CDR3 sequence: CATGGPDTYNEQFF. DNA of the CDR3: TGTGCCACCGGGGGCCCCGACACATACAATGAGCAGTTCTTC.

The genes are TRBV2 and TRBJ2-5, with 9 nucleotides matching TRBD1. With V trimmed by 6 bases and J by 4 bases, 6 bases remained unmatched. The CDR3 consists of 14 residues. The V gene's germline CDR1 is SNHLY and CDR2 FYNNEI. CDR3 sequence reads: CASSPLTGGETQYF. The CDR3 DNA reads TGTGCCAGCAGCCCCTTGACAGGGGGAGAGACCCAGTACTTC.

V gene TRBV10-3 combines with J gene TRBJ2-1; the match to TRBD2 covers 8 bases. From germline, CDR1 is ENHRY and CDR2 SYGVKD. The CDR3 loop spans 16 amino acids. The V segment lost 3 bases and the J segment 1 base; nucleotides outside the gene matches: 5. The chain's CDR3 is CAISDATSGSYNEQFF. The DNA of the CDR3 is TGTGCCATCAGTGACGCCACTAGCGGTTCCTACAATGAGCAGTTCTTC.

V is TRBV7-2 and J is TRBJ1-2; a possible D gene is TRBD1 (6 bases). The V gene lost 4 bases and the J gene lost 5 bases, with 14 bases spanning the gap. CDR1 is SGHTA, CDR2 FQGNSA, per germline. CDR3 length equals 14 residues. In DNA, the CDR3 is TGTGCCAGCAGCTCCTTCGACAGGTTTTATGGCTACACCTTC. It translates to CASSSFDRFYGYTF.

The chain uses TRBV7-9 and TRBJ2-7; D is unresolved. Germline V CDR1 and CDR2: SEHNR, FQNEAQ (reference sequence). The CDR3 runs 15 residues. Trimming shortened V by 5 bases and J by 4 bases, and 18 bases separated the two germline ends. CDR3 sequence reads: CASSLRPGSIYEQYF. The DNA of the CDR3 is TGTGCCAGCAGCCTAAGACCGGGTTCTATTTACGAGCAGTACTTC.

The CDR3, as DNA: TGTGCCAGCAGGCTCGGGGGGGGCACAGATACGCAGTATTTT. This translates into CASRLGGGTDTQYF. The genes are TRBV2 and TRBJ2-3; 8 bases are shared with TRBD2. Trimming took 6 bases from V and 1 from J; bases not matched to a gene: 3. The CDR3 extends over 14 amino acids. From germline, CDR1 is SNHLY and CDR2 FYNNEI.

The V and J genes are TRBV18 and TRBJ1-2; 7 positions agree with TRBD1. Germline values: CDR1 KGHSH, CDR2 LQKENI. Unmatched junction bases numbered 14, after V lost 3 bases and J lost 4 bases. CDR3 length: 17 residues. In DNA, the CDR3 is TGTGCCAGCTCACCGCGACAGGGAGTGGCCAGCCTCTATGGCTACACCTTC. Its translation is CASSPRQGVASLYGYTF. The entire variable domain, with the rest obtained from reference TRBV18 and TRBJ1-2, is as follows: NAGVMQNPRHLVRRRGQEARLRCSPMKGHSHVYWYRQLPEEGLKFMVYLQKENIIDESGMPKERFSAEFPKEGPSILRIQQVVRGDSAAYFCASSPRQGVASLYGYTFGSGTRLTVV.

The CDR3 region is CASSLGLAGGYTGELFF. Written as DNA, the CDR3 is TGTGCCAGCAGCTTAGGCCTAGCGGGAGGTTACACCGGGGAGCTGTTTTTT. This chain connects TRBV11-2 to TRBJ2-2; 11 bases line up with TRBD2. CDR3 size: 17 residues. The V gene's germline CDR1 is SGHAT and CDR2 FQNNGV. Trimming cost V 1 base and J 3 bases; bases outside gene matches: 4. Using reference TRBV11-2 and TRBJ2-2 for the parts outside the CDR3, the full variable domain is EAGVAQSPRYKIIEKRQSVAFWCNPISGHATLYWYQQILGQGPKLLIQFQNNGVVDDSQLPKDRFSAERLKGVDSTLKIQPAKLEDSAVYLCASSLGLAGGYTGELFFGEGSRLTVL.